This TCR beta chain was recovered during a study of cytomegalovirus exposure and HLA in healthy donors. Study details: The roughly 120 validation repertoires matched the roughly 630 first-cohort repertoires in platform, a later analysis reported. Broader study findings: Most TCR sequences were seen very rarely across donors, but some public TCRs occurred in many. Overall, roughly 160 TCR beta chains were annotated as cytomegalovirus-associated.

There are 15 residues in the CDR3. The germline V gene has CDR1 SGHNT and CDR2 YYREEE (reference sequence). V lost 0 bases and J 3 bases, leaving 11 bases between the germline ends. Details on this clone: Its antigen is unidentified.

This table comes from immunoSEQ multiplex PCR, and its TCRdb copy is limited to in-frame clones, with some not included. There are roughly 350,000 clones in the sample; 75% to 90% occur only once, and more than 0.8% lies in the top ten. Donors were drawn from the approximately 110-subject validation cohort, separate from the 666-subject first cohort. This chain uses TRBV5-4 with TRBJ2-3; D call uncertain. The clonotype comes from a young woman in good health and CMV-seronegative. The sequenced sample was PBMCs. CDR3 coding DNA: TGTGCCAGCAGCTTGGGTTTGGAGCAAACAGATACGCAGTATTTT. It is translated as CASSLGLEQTDTQYF.